Presented here are 12 T cell receptor beta chains from one specimen sequenced in a study of patients and donors after allogeneic stem cell transplantation. Using its own MiXCR run on the RT-PCR reads, TCRdb lists one record per CDR3 protein. The sample records 400,000 to 450,000 distinct CDR3 sequences, 15% to 20% being singletons. Sequencing was performed on blood, either unsorted or a sorted T cell fraction (not recorded which). The source of these receptors is a human donor who was either an allogeneic HSCT recipient or a stem cell or donor lymphocyte infusion donor (not recorded which). It is not recorded whose cells these are; they may come from a transplant donor.

The chain joins TRBV5-1 to TRBJ1-3, with D possibly matching TRBD1 (5 bases). V shed 0 bases and J shed 1 base, with 5 bases lying between them. The CDR3 has 14 amino acids. Germline CDR1 and CDR2: SGHRS and YFSETQ. CDR3 protein: CASSLGTSGNTIYF. CDR3 DNA: TGCGCCAGCAGCTTGGGGACATCTGGAAACACCATATATTTT.

The chain uses TRBV27 and TRBJ2-6; no clear D gene. This CDR3 is built from 16 residues. Germline loops: CDR1 MNHEY, CDR2 SMNVEV (reference sequence). V was pared by 8 bases and J by 0 bases, with 14 bases between. CDR3 coding DNA: TGTGCCAGCCACGCTGGATGGGGCTCTGGGGCCAACGTCCTGACTTTC. This sequence encodes CASHAGWGSGANVLTF. Supplemented by reference TRBV27 and TRBJ2-6, the full variable domain reads EAQVTQNPRYLITVTGKKLTVTCSQNMNHEYMSWYRQDPGLGLRQIYYSMNVEVTDKGDVPEGYKVSRKEKRNFPLILESPSPNQTSLYFCASHAGWGSGANVLTFGAGSRLTVL.

The sample holds many counts of this clonotype. This chain joins TRBV5-1 and TRBJ1-3; D is unclear. V shed 0 bases and J shed 0 bases, with 4 bases lying between them. Germline CDR1 reads SGHRS; CDR2 reads YFSETQ. This CDR3 is built from 14 residues. The CDR3 DNA sequence: TGCGCCAGCAGCTTGGGGGGCTCTGGAAACACCATATATTTT. Residues: CASSLGGSGNTIYF.

Many counts were recorded for this clonotype. The chain is built from TRBV29-1 and TRBJ2-1; TRBD2 matches at 8 bases. Germline CDR1 and CDR2: SQVTM and ANQGSEA. V lost 5 bases, J lost 4 bases, and 1 base stayed unmatched. The CDR3 runs to 12 residues. The CDR3 DNA reads as TGCAGCGTTATAGCGGGATACAATGAGCAGTTCTTC. Amino acid sequence: CSVIAGYNEQFF.

Only a few counts were recorded for this clonotype. V gene TRBV4-1 combines with J gene TRBJ2-7; no firm D call. The V gene lost 0 bases and the J gene lost 4 bases, with 4 bases spanning the gap. The CDR3 runs to 12 residues. Germline CDR1 MGHRA, CDR2 YSYEKL. The CDR3 is CASSQDPYEQYF. CDR3 sequence (DNA): TGCGCCAGCAGCCAAGACCCTTACGAGCAGTACTTC.

This chain uses TRBV4-2 with TRBJ1-6; TRBD1 is a possible D gene (5 bases). The CDR3 has 16 residues. V shed 1 base and J shed 7 bases, with 14 bases lying between them. Germline CDR1 and CDR2: LGHNA and YNFKEQ. CDR3 coding DNA: TGTGCCAGCAGCCAAGCTCGGGGCGGAAACAATTCACCCCTCCACTTT. It encodes CASSQARGGNNSPLHF.

This clonotype showed up just a few times. V is TRBV10-3 and J is TRBJ2-1, with 8 bases identical to TRBD2. V gave up 10 bases and J gave up 0 bases; unmatched junction bases: 2. This CDR3 region has 13 residues. Germline CDR1 reads ENHRY; CDR2 reads SYGVKD. Here the CDR3 DNA reads TGTGCCAATAGCGGGGACTCCTACAATGAGCAGTTCTTC. Amino acid sequence: CANSGDSYNEQFF.

V is TRBV5-6 and J is TRBJ2-1; 7 bases are shared with TRBD2. Germline CDR1 and CDR2: SGHDT and YYEEEE. This CDR3 region has 13 residues. After removal of 0 bases from V and 9 bases from J, the junction contained 3 bases not matched to a gene. CDR3 DNA: TGTGCCAGCAGCTTGGTAGGCGGGGGTGAGCAGTTCTTC. As protein: CASSLVGGGEQFF.

The J gene is TRBJ2-7, the V gene TRBV20-1; D not certain. Trimming cost V 0 bases and J 2 bases, with 11 bases left between them. The germline CDR1 and CDR2 sequences are DFQATT and SNEGSKA (reference sequence). CDR3 size: 14 residues. CDR3 protein: CSARDRAVTYEQYF. DNA of the CDR3: TGCAGTGCTAGAGATAGGGCGGTTACCTACGAGCAGTACTTC.

This clonotype appeared a few times. The chain carries TRBV25-1 and TRBJ2-5; D may match TRBD1 or TRBD2 (6 bases each). CDR1 is MGHDK and CDR2 is SYGVNS in the germline V gene. V was cut by 2 bases and J by 5 bases, with 24 bases left in between. CDR3 length equals 18 residues. The CDR3, as DNA: TGTGCCAGCAGTGAAGGTGGGGGGCGACCCGCGGGTGGCGAGACCCAGTACTTC. It translates to CASSEGGGRPAGGETQYF.

In this sample, this clonotype turned up a few times. The chain joins TRBV20-1 to TRBJ2-7; no definite D call. This CDR3 contains 12 residues. Germline lookup yields CDR1 DFQATT and CDR2 SNEGSKA (reference sequence). Trimming removed 1 base from V and 2 bases from J, with 6 bases in between. CDR3: CSARAEAYEQYF. The CDR3 region has the DNA TGCAGTGCTAGAGCGGAAGCCTACGAGCAGTACTTC.

This chain links TRBV20-1 with TRBJ2-7; 10 positions agree with TRBD2. V lost 3 bases, J lost 5 bases, and 13 bases stayed unmatched. The CDR3 consists of 16 residues. Germline lookup yields CDR1 DFQATT and CDR2 SNEGSKA (reference sequence). The CDR3: CSASVRQRGGLDEQYF. The CDR3 bases are TGCAGTGCTAGTGTTCGTCAGCGGGGGGGGCTGGACGAGCAGTACTTC.